Shown below are 7 T cell receptor beta chains from a single sample sequenced in a study of metastatic and nonmetastatic thyroid tumors. TCRdb re-called clones from the PCR reads using MiXCR. Among approximately 38,000 clones, around 16% were seen once, and the ten largest hold around 4%. Thyroid surgery was performed in patients who had received no treatment beforehand. Sequenced sample: blood. All receptors come from a female donor with papillary thyroid cancer or a benign thyroid nodule (not recorded which). Some clones in this sample may be carry-over from other donors' samples.

This clone came up many times. This sequence joins TRBV12-3 or TRBV12-4 and TRBJ2-7; D uncertain. V was trimmed by 5 bases and J by 6 bases, leaving 20 bases between them. CDR3 length: 15 residues. The CDR3 DNA reads TGTGCCAGCAGTCCCGGGTCCCGAGTATTCGGCGAGCAGTACTTC. Amino acids: CASSPGSRVFGEQYF.

This clone was observed at least ten times. The rearrangement joins TRBV5-1 to TRBJ2-1; 9 bases are a match to TRBD2. The CDR3 covers 17 residues. J gave up 4 bases and V 4 bases, and 12 bases lay outside the gene matches. In germline, CDR1 is SGHRS, CDR2 YFSETQ. Here the CDR3 reads CASSVLGAGGLYNEQFF. The CDR3 DNA follows: TGCGCCAGCAGCGTCCTGGGAGCGGGAGGACTATACAATGAGCAGTTCTTC.

This clone was seen repeatedly, ten times or more. This rearrangement joins TRBV27 to TRBJ2-7; D is possibly TRBD2 (7 bases). The CDR3 contains 14 residues. The germline gives CDR1 MNHEY, CDR2 SMNVEV (reference sequence). V lost 6 bases to trimming and J lost 3 bases, with 15 bases between them. For the CDR3, the DNA is TGTGCCAGCAGCCCGGGGGGCCCGATCTACGAGCAGTACTTC. This codes for CASSPGGPIYEQYF.

This clone was recorded many times. CDR3 sequence: CASSLLQLHYNEQFF. The DNA of the CDR3 is TGTGCCAGCAGCTTGTTACAGCTGCACTACAATGAGCAGTTCTTC. The chain has TRBV5-8 and TRBJ2-1; D gene uncertain. The CDR3 extends over 15 amino acids. The germline gives CDR1 SGHTS, CDR2 YDEGEE. V was clipped by 1 base and J by 3 bases, with 11 bases between them.

The rearrangement uses TRBV7-8 and TRBJ2-7, with 7 bases matching TRBD2. The J segment lost 0 bases and the V segment lost 1 base, leaving 12 bases of the junction unmatched. The germline V gene encodes CDR1 SGHVS and CDR2 FQNEAQ. The CDR3 runs to 18 residues. The CDR3 region is CASSLEEGGPVDSYEQYF. The CDR3 DNA sequence: TGTGCCAGCAGCTTAGAGGAGGGAGGGCCGGTAGACTCCTACGAGCAGTACTTC.

The genes are TRBV12-3 or TRBV12-4 and TRBJ1-2; maybe TRBD1 (6 bases). V was clipped by 7 bases and J by 1 base, with 10 bases between them. The CDR3 totals 13 residues. CDR3 sequence: CASILQGNYGYTF. DNA for the CDR3: TGTGCCAGCATTCTACAGGGTAACTATGGCTACACCTTC.

This clone was observed at least ten times. CDR3 region: CASGLGTRDHQPQHF. CDR3 nucleotides: TGTGCTAGTGGTTTGGGAACACGGGACCATCAGCCCCAGCATTTT. V is TRBV12-5 and J is TRBJ1-5; the D gene is possibly TRBD1 (5 bases). CDR3 length equals 15 residues. V shed 1 base and J shed 5 bases, with 12 bases lying between them. CDR1 and CDR2 from the germline V gene are LGHNT and FRNRAP.